This T cell receptor (beta chain) was captured in a study of blood T cell repertoires in COVID-19. This CDR3 has 16 amino acids. Trimming took 3 bases from V and 8 from J; bases not matched to a gene: 9. CDR1 and CDR2 from the germline V gene are MNHNS and SASEGT. Source study methods: Amplified reference gene primers provided the basis for estimating nucleated cell counts. The protocol was immunoSEQ multiplex PCR, while the TCRdb copy is restricted to in-frame clones and leaves out a portion. V and J calls plus clone size are reproduced from that table; the DNA served to infer D and trimming. The repertoire holds some 150,000 clones, about 90% seen once, with 0.45% to 0.65% in the top ten.

V gene TRBV6-1 combines with J gene TRBJ1-4; 10 bases agree with TRBD1. This receptor was identified in a man aged 50 or older with acute or convalescent COVID-19. Input material: peripheral blood. As DNA, the CDR3 is TGTGCCAGCAGTGACCCCGGGGGACAGGGGCACGAAAAACTGTTTTTT. Its translation is CASSDPGGQGHEKLFF.